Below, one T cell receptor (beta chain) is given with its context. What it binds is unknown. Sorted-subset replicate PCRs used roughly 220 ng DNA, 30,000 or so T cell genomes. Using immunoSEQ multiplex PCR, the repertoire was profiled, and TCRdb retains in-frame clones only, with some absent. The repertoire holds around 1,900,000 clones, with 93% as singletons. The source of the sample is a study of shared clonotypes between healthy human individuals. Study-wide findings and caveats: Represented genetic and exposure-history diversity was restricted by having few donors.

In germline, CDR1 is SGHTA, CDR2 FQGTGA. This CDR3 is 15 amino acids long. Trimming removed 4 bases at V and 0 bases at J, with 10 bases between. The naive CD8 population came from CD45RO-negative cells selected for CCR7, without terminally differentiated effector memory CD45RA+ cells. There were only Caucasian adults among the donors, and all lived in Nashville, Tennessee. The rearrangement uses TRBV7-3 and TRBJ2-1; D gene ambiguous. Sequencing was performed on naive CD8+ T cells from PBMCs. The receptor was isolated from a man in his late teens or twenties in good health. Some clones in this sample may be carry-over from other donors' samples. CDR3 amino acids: CASSSVPSSYNEQFF. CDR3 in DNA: TGTGCCAGCAGCTCCGTCCCGAGCTCCTACAATGAGCAGTTCTTC. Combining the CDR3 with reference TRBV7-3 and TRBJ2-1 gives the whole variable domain GAGVSQTPSNKVTEKGKYVELRCDPISGHTALYWYRQSLGQGPEFLIYFQGTGAADDSGLPNDRFFAVRPEGSVSTLKIQRTERGDSAVYLCASSSVPSSYNEQFFGPGTRLTVL.